This is a list of T cell receptor beta chains from one sample in a study of T-cell reconstitution after alpha-beta-depleted transplantation in children. From the PCR reads, TCRdb called clonotypes with MiXCR, one entry per CDR3 protein. The repertoire has about 360,000 distinct CDR3 sequences, 13% of them found once; the top ten carry around 4.1%. This sample comprised PBMCs, obtained from the stem cell graft. Every receptor here comes from a human donor who donated a stem cell graft to a child with Fanconi anemia. Each CDR3 is given with its conserved first and last residue. The D gene is left open where the match is weak. Size values are once, few and many counts, or a class for expanded clones, and some rows have none.

V gene: TRBV7-9
clone size: many
J gene: TRBJ2-1
CDR3 length: 13
D gene: .
CDR3 protein: CASSLSAGDEQFF
CDR3 DNA: TGTGCCAGCAGCTTATCTGCCGGGGATGAGCAGTTCTTC

V gene: TRBV27
clone size: .
J gene: TRBJ1-1
CDR3 length: 16
D gene: .
CDR3 protein: CASSLRPSRVGTEAFF
CDR3 DNA: TGTGCCAGCAGTTTACGACCTTCCAGGGTCGGCACTGAAGCTTTCTTT

V gene: TRBV27
clone size: many
J gene: TRBJ1-1
CDR3 length: 13
D gene: .
CDR3 protein: CASSLSGWAQAFF
CDR3 DNA: TGTGCCAGCAGTTTATCGGGCTGGGCGCAAGCTTTCTTT

V gene: TRBV2
clone size: .
J gene: TRBJ1-5
CDR3 length: 15
D gene: .
CDR3 protein: CASSEKGGAAQPQHF
CDR3 DNA: TGTGCCAGCAGTGAAAAGGGGGGGGCGGCTCAGCCCCAGCATTTT

V gene: TRBV3-1
clone size: .
J gene: TRBJ2-7
CDR3 length: 14
D gene: TRBD1
CDR3 protein: CASSLGQRSYEQYF
CDR3 DNA: TGTGCCAGCAGCCTGGGACAGCGTTCCTACGAGCAGTACTTC

V gene: TRBV7-2
clone size: .
J gene: TRBJ1-6
CDR3 length: 17
D gene: TRBD1
CDR3 protein: CASSLVPTGLGNSPLHF
CDR3 DNA: TGTGCCAGCAGCTTAGTCCCGACAGGGTTAGGTAATTCGCCCCTCCACTTT

V gene: TRBV28
clone size: .
J gene: TRBJ1-5
CDR3 length: 13
D gene: TRBD1
CDR3 protein: CASKGTENQPQHF
CDR3 DNA: TGTGCCAGCAAGGGGACAGAAAATCAGCCCCAGCATTTT

V gene: TRBV6-5
clone size: few
J gene: TRBJ1-2
CDR3 length: 14
D gene: .
CDR3 protein: CASSYATGDYGYTF
CDR3 DNA: TGTGCCAGCAGTTACGCGACAGGAGACTATGGCTACACCTTC

V gene: TRBV20-1
clone size: few
J gene: TRBJ1-6
CDR3 length: 16
D gene: .
CDR3 protein: CSVRRQSSFYNSPLHF
CDR3 DNA: TGCAGTGTTAGAAGACAGTCTTCTTTTTATAATTCACCCCTCCACTTT

V gene: TRBV5-6
clone size: few
J gene: TRBJ1-1
CDR3 length: 14
D gene: TRBD1
CDR3 protein: CASRGTGPPSEAFF
CDR3 DNA: TGTGCCAGCAGGGGGACAGGGCCTCCCTCAGAAGCTTTCTTT

V gene: TRBV20-1
clone size: few
J gene: TRBJ2-1
CDR3 length: 15
D gene: TRBD2
CDR3 protein: CSAYRTSGGANEQFF
CDR3 DNA: TGCAGTGCGTATAGGACTAGCGGGGGGGCAAATGAGCAGTTCTTC

V gene: TRBV29-1
clone size: many
J gene: TRBJ1-1
CDR3 length: 12
D gene: .
CDR3 protein: CSVAKQLTEAFF
CDR3 DNA: TGCAGCGTAGCTAAACAGCTCACTGAAGCTTTCTTT

V gene: TRBV11-2
clone size: many
J gene: TRBJ2-5
CDR3 length: 17
D gene: .
CDR3 protein: CASSLVWSGLATETQYF
CDR3 DNA: TGTGCCAGCAGCTTAGTCTGGTCGGGGCTAGCTACGGAGACCCAGTACTTC

V gene: TRBV6-2/TRBV6-3
clone size: .
J gene: TRBJ1-6
CDR3 length: 16
D gene: .
CDR3 protein: CASSYSGARGSSPLHF
CDR3 DNA: TGTGCCAGCAGTTACTCGGGGGCTCGGGGTAGTTCACCCCTCCACTTT

V gene: TRBV18
clone size: .
J gene: TRBJ2-2
CDR3 length: 17
D gene: TRBD2
CDR3 protein: CASSAPGLAGRTGELFF
CDR3 DNA: TGTGCCAGCTCAGCACCGGGACTAGCGGGACGTACCGGGGAGCTGTTTTTT

V gene: TRBV27
clone size: once
J gene: TRBJ1-1
CDR3 length: 14
D gene: .
CDR3 protein: CASSLWGPDREAFF
CDR3 DNA: TGTGCCAGCAGCCTCTGGGGTCCTGACAGGGAAGCTTTCTTT

V gene: TRBV11-1
clone size: .
J gene: TRBJ2-2
CDR3 length: 13
D gene: .
CDR3 protein: CASSLLVTGELFF
CDR3 DNA: TGTGCCAGCAGCTTACTGGTGACCGGGGAGCTGTTTTTT

V gene: TRBV11-2
clone size: few
J gene: TRBJ1-1
CDR3 length: 11
D gene: .
CDR3 protein: CASRLLTEAFF
CDR3 DNA: TGTGCCAGCAGACTATTGACTGAAGCTTTCTTT

V gene: TRBV12-3/TRBV12-4
clone size: .
J gene: TRBJ2-7
CDR3 length: 16
D gene: TRBD2
CDR3 protein: CASGPTSGGTNYEQYF
CDR3 DNA: TGTGCCAGCGGACCGACTAGCGGGGGGACCAACTACGAGCAGTACTTC

V gene: TRBV5-5
clone size: many
J gene: TRBJ2-5
CDR3 length: 15
D gene: TRBD1
CDR3 protein: CASSFEDRGWETQYF
CDR3 DNA: TGTGCCAGCAGCTTTGAGGACAGGGGATGGGAGACCCAGTACTTC

V gene: TRBV7-8
clone size: .
J gene: TRBJ2-2
CDR3 length: 15
D gene: TRBD1
CDR3 protein: CASSPRTGGVGELFF
CDR3 DNA: TGTGCCAGCAGCCCCAGGACAGGGGGAGTTGGGGAGCTGTTTTTT

V gene: TRBV28
clone size: .
J gene: TRBJ1-5
CDR3 length: 14
D gene: .
CDR3 protein: CASSLQGNHQPQHF
CDR3 DNA: TGTGCCAGCAGTTTACAAGGGAACCATCAGCCCCAGCATTTT

V gene: TRBV12-3/TRBV12-4
clone size: few
J gene: TRBJ2-7
CDR3 length: 13
D gene: TRBD2
CDR3 protein: CASSAAGGQQQYF
CDR3 DNA: TGTGCCAGCAGTGCAGCGGGGGGGCAGCAGCAGTACTTC

V gene: TRBV10-2
clone size: .
J gene: TRBJ2-5
CDR3 length: 14
D gene: .
CDR3 protein: CASSESTREETQYF
CDR3 DNA: TGCGCCAGCAGTGAGTCGACAAGGGAAGAGACCCAGTACTTC

V gene: TRBV30
clone size: .
J gene: TRBJ1-5
CDR3 length: 13
D gene: .
CDR3 protein: CAWSGNSNQPQHF
CDR3 DNA: TGTGCCTGGAGTGGAAATAGCAATCAGCCCCAGCATTTT

V gene: TRBV10-1
clone size: .
J gene: TRBJ1-2
CDR3 length: 13
D gene: .
CDR3 protein: CASSEWTGYGYTF
CDR3 DNA: TGCGCCAGCAGTGAATGGACGGGTTACGGCTACACCTTC

V gene: TRBV20-1
clone size: few
J gene: TRBJ2-7
CDR3 length: 12
D gene: TRBD1
CDR3 protein: CSAAQGAEEQYF
CDR3 DNA: TGCAGTGCGGCACAGGGGGCGGAGGAGCAGTACTTC

V gene: TRBV9
clone size: .
J gene: TRBJ2-1
CDR3 length: 17
D gene: TRBD1
CDR3 protein: CASSVAAFGRQGSEQFF
CDR3 DNA: TGTGCCAGCAGCGTAGCAGCTTTCGGGCGACAGGGCAGCGAGCAGTTCTTC

V gene: TRBV6-2/TRBV6-3
clone size: few
J gene: TRBJ2-7
CDR3 length: 11
D gene: .
CDR3 protein: CASSLGTPRDF
CDR3 DNA: TGTGCCAGCAGTCTAGGGACACCTCGGGACTTC

V gene: TRBV28
clone size: many
J gene: TRBJ1-4
CDR3 length: 13
D gene: .
CDR3 protein: CASSTGVVEKLFF
CDR3 DNA: TGTGCCAGCAGTACCGGGGTAGTCGAAAAACTGTTTTTT

V gene: TRBV3-1
clone size: many
J gene: TRBJ2-5
CDR3 length: 15
D gene: .
CDR3 protein: CASSQDTARRETQYF
CDR3 DNA: TGTGCCAGCAGCCAAGATACGGCCCGACGAGAGACCCAGTACTTC

V gene: TRBV11-2
clone size: few
J gene: TRBJ1-3
CDR3 length: 14
D gene: .
CDR3 protein: CASSLNRVGNTIYF
CDR3 DNA: TGTGCCAGCAGCTTGAACAGGGTCGGAAACACCATATATTTT

V gene: TRBV5-1
clone size: .
J gene: TRBJ2-2
CDR3 length: 16
D gene: .
CDR3 protein: CASSLYGGRNTGELFF
CDR3 DNA: TGCGCCAGCAGCTTGTATGGGGGCCGGAACACCGGGGAGCTGTTTTTT

V gene: TRBV7-9
clone size: .
J gene: TRBJ2-5
CDR3 length: 14
D gene: .
CDR3 protein: CASRTEDSRETQYF
CDR3 DNA: TGTGCCAGCAGGACTGAGGATAGTCGGGAGACCCAGTACTTC

V gene: TRBV5-8
clone size: many
J gene: TRBJ2-4
CDR3 length: 15
D gene: .
CDR3 protein: CASSLARAQGNIQYF
CDR3 DNA: TGTGCCAGCAGCTTGGCCCGCGCGCAGGGAAACATTCAGTACTTC

V gene: TRBV12-3/TRBV12-4
clone size: few
J gene: TRBJ1-5
CDR3 length: 15
D gene: .
CDR3 protein: CASSLSEESNQPQHF
CDR3 DNA: TGTGCCAGCAGTTTAAGTGAAGAAAGTAATCAGCCCCAGCATTTT

V gene: TRBV6-1
clone size: .
J gene: TRBJ2-7
CDR3 length: 15
D gene: .
CDR3 protein: CASSEGGAATYEQYF
CDR3 DNA: TGTGCCAGCAGTGAAGGGGGGGCCGCAACCTACGAGCAGTACTTC

V gene: TRBV5-1
clone size: few
J gene: TRBJ2-3
CDR3 length: 16
D gene: TRBD2
CDR3 protein: CASRVRTSGPTNTQYF
CDR3 DNA: TGCGCCAGCAGAGTAAGGACTAGCGGACCCACGAATACGCAGTATTTT

V gene: TRBV12-3/TRBV12-4
clone size: many
J gene: TRBJ1-1
CDR3 length: 13
D gene: .
CDR3 protein: CASSFDRRFEAFF
CDR3 DNA: TGTGCCAGCAGTTTTGACAGACGGTTTGAAGCTTTCTTT

V gene: TRBV7-9
clone size: few
J gene: TRBJ2-1
CDR3 length: 15
D gene: TRBD2
CDR3 protein: CASLSGAGAYNEQFF
CDR3 DNA: TGTGCCAGCCTGAGCGGGGCGGGGGCCTACAATGAGCAGTTCTTC

V gene: TRBV27
clone size: few
J gene: TRBJ2-1
CDR3 length: 16
D gene: TRBD1
CDR3 protein: CASSYIDRGLSNEQFF
CDR3 DNA: TGTGCCAGCAGTTATATAGACAGGGGGCTGAGTAATGAGCAGTTCTTC

V gene: TRBV11-2
clone size: .
J gene: TRBJ1-6
CDR3 length: 16
D gene: .
CDR3 protein: CASSFKGGPFDSPLHF
CDR3 DNA: TGTGCCAGCAGCTTTAAGGGGGGGCCGTTTGATTCACCCCTCCACTTT

V gene: TRBV5-1
clone size: few
J gene: TRBJ2-1
CDR3 length: 15
D gene: .
CDR3 protein: CASSLAWGTYNEQFF
CDR3 DNA: TGCGCCAGCAGCTTGGCCTGGGGTACCTACAATGAGCAGTTCTTC